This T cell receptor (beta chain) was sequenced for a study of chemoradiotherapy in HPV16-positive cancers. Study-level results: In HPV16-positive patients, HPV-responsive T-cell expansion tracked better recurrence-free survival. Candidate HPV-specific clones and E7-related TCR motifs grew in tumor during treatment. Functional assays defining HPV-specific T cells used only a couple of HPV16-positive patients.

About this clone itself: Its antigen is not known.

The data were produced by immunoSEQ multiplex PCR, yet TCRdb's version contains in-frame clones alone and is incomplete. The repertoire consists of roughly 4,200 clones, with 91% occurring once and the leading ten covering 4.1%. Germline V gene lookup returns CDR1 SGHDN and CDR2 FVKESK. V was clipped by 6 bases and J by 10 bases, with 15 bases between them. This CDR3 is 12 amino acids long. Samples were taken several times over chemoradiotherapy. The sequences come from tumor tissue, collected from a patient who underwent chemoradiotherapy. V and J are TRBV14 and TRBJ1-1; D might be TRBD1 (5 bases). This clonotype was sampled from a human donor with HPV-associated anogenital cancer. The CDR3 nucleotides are TGTGCCAGCAGGGAAACTCAGGGAGGAGCTTTCTTT. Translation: CASRETQGGAFF.